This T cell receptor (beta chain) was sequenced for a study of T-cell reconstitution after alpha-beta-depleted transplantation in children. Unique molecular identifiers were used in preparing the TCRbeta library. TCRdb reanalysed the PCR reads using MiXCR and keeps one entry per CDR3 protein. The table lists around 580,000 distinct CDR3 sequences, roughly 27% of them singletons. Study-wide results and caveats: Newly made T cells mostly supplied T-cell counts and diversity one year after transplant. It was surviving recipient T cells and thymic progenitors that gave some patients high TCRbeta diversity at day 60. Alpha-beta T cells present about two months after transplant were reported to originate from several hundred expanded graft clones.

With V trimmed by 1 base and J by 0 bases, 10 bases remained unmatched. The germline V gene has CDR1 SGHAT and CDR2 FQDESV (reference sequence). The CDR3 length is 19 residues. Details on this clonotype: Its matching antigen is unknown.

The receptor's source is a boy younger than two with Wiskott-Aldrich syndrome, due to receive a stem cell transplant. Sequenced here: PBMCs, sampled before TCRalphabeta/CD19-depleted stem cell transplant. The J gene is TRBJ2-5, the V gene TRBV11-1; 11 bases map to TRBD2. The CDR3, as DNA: TGTGCCAGCAGCTTAGATGGGGCCGCTAGCGGGAGGTACCAAGAGACCCAGTACTTC. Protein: CASSLDGAASGRYQETQYF.